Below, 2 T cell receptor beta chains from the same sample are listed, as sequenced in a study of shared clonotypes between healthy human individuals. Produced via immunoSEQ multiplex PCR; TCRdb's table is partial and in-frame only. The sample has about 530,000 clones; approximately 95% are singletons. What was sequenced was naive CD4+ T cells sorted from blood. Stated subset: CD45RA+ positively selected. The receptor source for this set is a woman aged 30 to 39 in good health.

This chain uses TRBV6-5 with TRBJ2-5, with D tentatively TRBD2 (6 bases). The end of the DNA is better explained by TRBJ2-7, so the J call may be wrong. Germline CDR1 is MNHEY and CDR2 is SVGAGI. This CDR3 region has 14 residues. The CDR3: CASSSLPGAYEQYF. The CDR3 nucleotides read TGTGCCAGCAGTTCTCTGCCGGGAGCCTACGAGCAGTACTTC.

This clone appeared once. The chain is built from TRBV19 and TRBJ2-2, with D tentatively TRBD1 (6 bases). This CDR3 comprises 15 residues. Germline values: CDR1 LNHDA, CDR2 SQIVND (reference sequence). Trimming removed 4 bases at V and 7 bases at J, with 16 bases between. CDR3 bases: TGTGCCAGTAGTACCCGACAGGCCGCGAACGGGGAGCTGTTTTTT. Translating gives CASSTRQAANGELFF.